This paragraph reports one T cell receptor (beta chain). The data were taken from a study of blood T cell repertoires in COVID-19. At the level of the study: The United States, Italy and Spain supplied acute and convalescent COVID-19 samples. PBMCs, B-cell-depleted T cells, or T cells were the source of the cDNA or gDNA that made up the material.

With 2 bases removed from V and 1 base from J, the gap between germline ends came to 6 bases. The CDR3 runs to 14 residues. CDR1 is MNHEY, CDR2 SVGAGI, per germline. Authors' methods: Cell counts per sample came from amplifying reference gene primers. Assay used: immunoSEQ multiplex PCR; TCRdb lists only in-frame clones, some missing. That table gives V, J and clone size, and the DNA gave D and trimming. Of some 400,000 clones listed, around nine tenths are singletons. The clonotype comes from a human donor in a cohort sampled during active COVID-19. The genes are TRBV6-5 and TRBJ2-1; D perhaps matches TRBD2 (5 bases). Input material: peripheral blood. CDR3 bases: TGTGCCAGCAGTTACAGGGAGTCCTACAATGAGCAGTTCTTC. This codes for CASSYRESYNEQFF.